Following are 8 T cell receptor beta chains from one sample sequenced in a study of blood T cell repertoires in COVID-19. The table came from immunoSEQ multiplex PCR; TCRdb's copy has only in-frame clones and leaves some out. The sample yields over 250,000 clones, around 89% seen once. Sequencing was done on a sample of PBMCs or T cells enriched from blood (not recorded which). The origin of the receptors is a woman under 30 who had recovered from COVID-19.

The chain uses TRBV30 and TRBJ1-2; D gene uncertain. Per the germline V gene, CDR1 is GTSNPN and CDR2 is SVGIG (reference sequence). V lost 0 bases, J lost 5 bases, and 10 bases lay in between. The CDR3 consists of 13 residues. The CDR3 loop reads CAWSVLDSYGYTF. The CDR3 nucleotides read TGTGCCTGGAGTGTATTGGACTCTTATGGCTACACCTTC. Using reference TRBV30 and TRBJ1-2 for the parts outside the CDR3, the full variable domain is SQTIHQWPATLVQPVGSPLSLECTVEGTSNPNLYWYRQAAGRGLQLLFYSVGIGQISSEVPQNLSASRPQDRQFILSSKKLLLSDSGFYLCAWSVLDSYGYTFGSGTRLTVV.

This clone was seen only once. The CDR3 protein is CSASMGHSNQPQHF. As DNA, the CDR3 is TGCAGTGCTAGTATGGGGCATAGCAATCAGCCCCAGCATTTT. This chain links TRBV20-1 with TRBJ1-5; D is perhaps TRBD1 (5 bases). V lost 3 bases and J lost 0, with 9 bases in between. This CDR3 has 14 residues. The germline V gene encodes CDR1 DFQATT and CDR2 SNEGSKA (reference sequence).

The chain carries TRBV20-1 and TRBJ2-2; TRBD2 might be the D (5 bases). Germline CDR1 and CDR2: DFQATT and SNEGSKA (reference sequence). This CDR3 is 15 amino acids long. V shed 3 bases and J shed 4 bases, with 15 bases lying between them. The CDR3 region is CSASLAAGLTGELFF. The CDR3 DNA reads TGCAGTGCTAGTTTGGCTGCTGGACTCACCGGGGAGCTGTTTTTT.

The chain combines TRBV7-8 with TRBJ1-1, with a weak D call TRBD1 (6 bases). Trimming took off 6 bases at V and 0 bases at J, with 14 bases between the two ends. Germline CDR1 SGHVS, CDR2 FQNEAQ. This CDR3 spans 15 amino acids. CDR3 coding DNA: TGTGCCAGCAGGCTACAGGGACGGATGAACACTGAAGCTTTCTTT. This gives the protein CASRLQGRMNTEAFF.

The count of this clone is one. The chain has TRBV14 and TRBJ2-1, with TRBD2 matching 12 bases. Unmatched junction bases numbered 3, after V lost 3 bases and J lost 9 bases. Per the germline V gene, CDR1 is SGHDN and CDR2 is FVKESK. The CDR3 spans 14 residues. CDR3 DNA sequence: TGTGCCAGCAGCCATCTAGCGGGGGGGACTGAGCAGTTCTTC. This encodes CASSHLAGGTEQFF.

The V gene is TRBV30, the J gene TRBJ2-5; 15 nucleotides align to TRBD2. V was pared by 0 bases and J by 10 bases, with 6 bases of the junction left unmatched. This CDR3 region has 15 residues. The germline V gene has CDR1 GTSNPN and CDR2 SVGIG (reference sequence). CDR3: CAWSVQGLAGGHQYF. The CDR3 DNA is TGTGCCTGGAGTGTACAAGGACTAGCGGGGGGGCACCAGTACTTC.

The chain links TRBV28 to TRBJ1-4; D gene uncertain. V was cut by 4 bases and J by 14 bases, with 11 bases left in between. From germline, CDR1 is MDHEN and CDR2 SYDVKM. This CDR3 contains 11 residues. The CDR3 sequence is CASSSGMGLFF. The CDR3 DNA follows: TGTGCCAGCAGTTCGGGGATGGGGCTGTTTTTT.

This clone was detected once. V is TRBV2 and J is TRBJ2-1, with TRBD2 matching 11 bases. CDR3 length: 16 amino acids. CDR1 is SNHLY and CDR2 is FYNNEI in the germline V gene. Trimming at V came to 5 bases and at J to 7 bases, leaving 10 bases not matched to a gene. The CDR3 is CASSTPGLAEPNEQFF. CDR3 in DNA: TGTGCCAGCAGTACCCCGGGACTAGCGGAACCTAATGAGCAGTTCTTC.